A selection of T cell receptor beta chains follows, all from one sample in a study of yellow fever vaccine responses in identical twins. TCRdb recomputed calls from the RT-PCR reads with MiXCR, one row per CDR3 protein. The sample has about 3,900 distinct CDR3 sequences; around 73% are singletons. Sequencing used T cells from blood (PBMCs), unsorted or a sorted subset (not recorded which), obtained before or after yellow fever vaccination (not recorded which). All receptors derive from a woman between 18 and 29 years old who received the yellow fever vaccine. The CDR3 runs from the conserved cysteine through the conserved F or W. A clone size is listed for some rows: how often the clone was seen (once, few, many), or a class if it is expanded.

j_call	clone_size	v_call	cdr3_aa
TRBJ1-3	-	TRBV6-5	CASSYLSSGNTIYF
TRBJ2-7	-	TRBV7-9	CASSFPGQGTYEQYF
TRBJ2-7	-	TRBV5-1	CASSSGTSGSYEQYF
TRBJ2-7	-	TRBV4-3	CASSRDRTPSLNEQYF
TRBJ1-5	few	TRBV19	CASSMGNQPQHF
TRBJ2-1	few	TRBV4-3	CASSQGVAGAYNEQFF
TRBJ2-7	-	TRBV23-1	CASSTIRENFSYEQYF
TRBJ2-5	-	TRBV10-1	CASSESQTGQETQYF
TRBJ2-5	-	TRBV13	CASSFGETQYF
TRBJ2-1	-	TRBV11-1	CASSLRASDEQFF
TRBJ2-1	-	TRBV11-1	CASSHTSGANNEQFF
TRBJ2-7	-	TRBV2	CASNYEGYEQYF
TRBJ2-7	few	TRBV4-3	CASSQERSGVEKYYEQYF
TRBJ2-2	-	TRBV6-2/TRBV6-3	CASSQIGGTGELFF
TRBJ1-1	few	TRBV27	CASSSLTENTEAFF
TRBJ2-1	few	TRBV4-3	CASSQDKHADNEQFF
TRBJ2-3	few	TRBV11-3	CASSLLPTDTQYF
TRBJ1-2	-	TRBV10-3	CAINWAGQGDGYTF
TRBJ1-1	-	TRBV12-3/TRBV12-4	CASRADQGVWAFF
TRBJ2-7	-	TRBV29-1	CSVDSGGEQYF
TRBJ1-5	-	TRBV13	CARGQGGNQPQHF
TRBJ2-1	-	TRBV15	CATSRLANEQFF
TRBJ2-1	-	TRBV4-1	CASSQDQRVHEQFF
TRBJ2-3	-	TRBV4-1	CASSQGQWETTDTQYF
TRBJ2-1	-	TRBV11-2	CASSKGQGAGNEQFF
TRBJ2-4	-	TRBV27	CASSLLAGPKFIQYF
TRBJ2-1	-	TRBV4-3	CASSQDRLSVSSYNEQFF
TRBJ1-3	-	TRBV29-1	CSVRGRADTIYF
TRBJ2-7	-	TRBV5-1	CASSLAEAAYEQYF
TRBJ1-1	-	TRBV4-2	CASSHRNPTGAGTEAFF
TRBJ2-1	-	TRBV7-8	CASSLLQGGSYNEQFF
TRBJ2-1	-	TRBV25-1	CASSESSGTNEQFF
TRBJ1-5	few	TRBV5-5	CASSPGTAGQPQHF